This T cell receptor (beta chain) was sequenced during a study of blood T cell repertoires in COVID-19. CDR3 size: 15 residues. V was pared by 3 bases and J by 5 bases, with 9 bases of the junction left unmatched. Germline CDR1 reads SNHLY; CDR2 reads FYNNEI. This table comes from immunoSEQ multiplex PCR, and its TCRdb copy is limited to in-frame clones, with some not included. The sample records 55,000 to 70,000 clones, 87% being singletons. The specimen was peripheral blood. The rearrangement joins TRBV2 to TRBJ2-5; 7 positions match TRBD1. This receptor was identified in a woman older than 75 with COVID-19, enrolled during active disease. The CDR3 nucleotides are TGTGCCAGCAGTGACCCTGTGGACAGGTTGGAGACCCAGTACTTC. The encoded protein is CASSDPVDRLETQYF.